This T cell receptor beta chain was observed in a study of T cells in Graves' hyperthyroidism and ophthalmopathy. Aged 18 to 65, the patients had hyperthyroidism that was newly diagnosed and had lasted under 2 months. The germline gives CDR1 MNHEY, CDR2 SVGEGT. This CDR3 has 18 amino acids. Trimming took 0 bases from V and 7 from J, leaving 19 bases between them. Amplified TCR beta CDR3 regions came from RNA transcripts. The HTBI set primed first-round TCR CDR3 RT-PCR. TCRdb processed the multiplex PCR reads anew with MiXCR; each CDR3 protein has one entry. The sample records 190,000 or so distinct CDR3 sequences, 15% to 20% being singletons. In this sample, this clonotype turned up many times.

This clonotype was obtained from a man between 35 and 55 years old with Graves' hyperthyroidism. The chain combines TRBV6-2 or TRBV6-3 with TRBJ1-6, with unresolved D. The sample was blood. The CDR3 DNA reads TGTGCCAGCAGTTACTCGTTCGTATGGGGTATGGGCAATTCACCCCTCCACTTT. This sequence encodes CASSYSFVWGMGNSPLHF.